One sample yielded the 3 T cell receptor beta chains listed below, sequenced in a study of neurological immune-mediated disorders. Using its own MiXCR run on the 5' RACE reads, TCRdb lists one record per CDR3 protein. The sample shows about 55,000 distinct CDR3 sequences, 4% to 5.5% of them seen only once. The sample was PBMCs. These receptors all come from a man aged 45 to 65 with multiple sclerosis.

This clonotype was observed many times. The chain uses TRBV7-9 and TRBJ2-7, with 10 bases lining up with TRBD1. The germline V gene encodes CDR1 SEHNR and CDR2 FQNEAQ (reference sequence). CDR3 size: 15 residues. The trim removed 4 bases at V and 4 bases at J, leaving 7 bases unmatched. CDR3 residues: CASSYGTGAFYEQYF. The CDR3 region has the DNA TGTGCCAGCAGCTACGGGACAGGGGCCTTTTACGAGCAGTACTTC.

This clonotype was detected many times. The chain joins TRBV27 to TRBJ2-1; D possibly corresponds to TRBD2 (6 bases). Germline lookup yields CDR1 MNHEY and CDR2 SMNVEV (reference sequence). Trimming removed 7 bases from V and 9 bases from J, with 19 bases in between. CDR3 size: 14 residues. CDR3 residues: CASTTMAGSGEQFF. The DNA of the CDR3 is TGTGCCAGCACCACGATGGCGGGAAGCGGTGAGCAGTTCTTC.

The CDR3, as DNA: TGTGCCAGCAGTCCCCTGGGGGGGCGTATCGGCTACGAGCAGTACTTC. Translating it yields CASSPLGGRIGYEQYF. This sequence joins TRBV27 and TRBJ2-7; D is possibly TRBD2 (7 bases). V was pared by 5 bases and J by 3 bases, with 20 bases between. Germline CDR1 MNHEY, CDR2 SMNVEV (reference sequence). The CDR3 sequence is 16 residues long.